The next 28 T cell receptor beta chains were all read from a single sample in a study of cytomegalovirus exposure and HLA in healthy donors (dated by TCRdb to about 2017). Libraries were prepared through the immunoSEQ multiplex PCR assay. For the multiplex PCR, a mixture combining 60 forward primers for TCR Vbeta segments and 13 reverse primers for TCR Jbeta segments was used. As stored in TCRdb, this immuneACCESS dataset retains in-frame rearrangements with V and J assigned. A fraction of the clones does not appear; measured against another copy, unresolved V genes explain less than half of the discrepancy, and the remainder lacks a known reason. The table for this sample lists about 160,000 clones; about 82% of them were counted only once. The top ten hold 2% to 3% of the sample. Sequenced material: PBMCs. Receptors originate from a male donor in good health and CMV-seronegative.

The chain carries TRBV4-3 and TRBJ2-7, with D possibly matching TRBD1 (6 bases). The length of the CDR3 is 13 residues. Germline V lookup: CDR1 LGHNA, CDR2 YSLEER. Trimming stripped 2 bases from V and 7 bases from J, with 12 bases between. CDR3 amino acids: CASSQTGNREQYF. The CDR3 nucleotides read TGCGCCAGCAGCCAAACAGGGAACAGGGAGCAGTACTTC.

The J gene is TRBJ1-2, the V gene TRBV2; unclear D gene. Between the trimmed V and J ends, which lost 3 bases and 8 bases, there was a span of 13 bases. Germline CDR1 SNHLY, CDR2 FYNNEI. CDR3 size: 13 residues. This chain's CDR3 is CASSEEGSSGYTF. The CDR3 DNA sequence: TGTGCCAGCAGTGAGGAGGGTAGTAGCGGCTACACCTTC.

The chain uses TRBV19 and TRBJ1-5; D perhaps matches TRBD1 (6 bases). The CDR3 runs 15 residues. Looked up from germline, CDR1 is LNHDA and CDR2 is SQIVND (reference sequence). The V end lost 5 bases, the J end lost 2 bases, and 13 bases lay between the germline ends. The CDR3 coding sequence is TGTGCCAGTAGTCTTCAGGGGCGAGGCAATCAGCCCCAGCATTTT. Encoded protein: CASSLQGRGNQPQHF.

The J gene is TRBJ2-5, the V gene TRBV28, with 11 bases identical to TRBD1. The J call could be wrong; TRBJ2-7 is a better fit for the DNA end. This CDR3 is built from 16 residues. The V gene's germline CDR1 is MDHEN and CDR2 SYDVKM. The CDR3 DNA is TGTGCCAGCAGCCGTCGCCCCGGGACAGGGGGTAACGAGCAGTACTTC. It yields the protein CASSRRPGTGGNEQYF.

The chain joins TRBV4-1 to TRBJ2-1; D gene ambiguous. Trimming took 1 base from V and 9 from J, leaving 13 bases between them. This CDR3 has 14 residues. In germline, CDR1 is MGHRA, CDR2 YSYEKL. CDR3 DNA sequence: TGCGCCAGCAGCCAAGCTATCCTGTATAGTGAGCAGTTCTTC. Translation gives CASSQAILYSEQFF.

J is TRBJ2-7 and V is TRBV11-2; weak D call: TRBD2 (6 bases). The ends were cut back, 1 base at V and 4 bases at J, with 14 bases in the middle. CDR1 is SGHAT and CDR2 is FQNNGV in the germline V gene. This CDR3 is built from 15 residues. The CDR3 nucleotides are TGTGCCAGCAGCTTAGCCTTCAAGGGAGGATACGAGCAGTACTTC. Its translation: CASSLAFKGGYEQYF.

The chain employs TRBV7-9 and TRBJ2-3; 7 nucleotides agree with TRBD1. CDR3 size: 15 residues. The germline gives CDR1 SEHNR, CDR2 FQNEAQ (reference sequence). V lost 8 bases and J lost 3; bases outside the gene matches: 11. The CDR3 bases are TGTGCCAGCGGAAAAAACCGACAGGGAACAGATACGCAGTATTTT. It codes for CASGKNRQGTDTQYF.

This clone appeared a few times. This chain connects TRBV4-1 to TRBJ1-5; weak D call: TRBD1 (6 bases). The CDR3 length is 16 residues. CDR1 and CDR2 from the germline V gene are MGHRA and YSYEKL. V lost 1 base and J lost 2, with 12 bases in between. This CDR3 reads CASSQVTGGRNQPQHF. In DNA form, the CDR3 reads TGCGCCAGCAGCCAAGTAACGGGGGGCCGCAATCAGCCCCAGCATTTT.

As for this clone: Mismatch with germline at one junction end may stem from a read error. The chain has TRBV4-2 and TRBJ2-7, with TRBD2 identical over 9 bases. Germline CDR1 and CDR2: LGHNA and YNFKEQ. This CDR3 spans 15 amino acids. CDR3 nucleotide sequence: TGTGCCAGCAGTCAAGCGCGGGGGGGAGGTTACGAGCAGTACTTC. It translates to CASSQARGGGYEQYF.

The chain links TRBV5-6 to TRBJ2-1; TRBD2 is a possible D gene (7 bases). Germline V lookup: CDR1 SGHDT, CDR2 YYEEEE. V lost 4 bases to trimming and J lost 2 bases, with 13 bases between them. CDR3 length: 15 residues. In DNA, the CDR3 is TGTGCCAGCAGCCCGCCGGGGGGCACCTACAATGAGCAGTTCTTC. As protein: CASSPPGGTYNEQFF.

V gene TRBV7-8 combines with J gene TRBJ2-7; 9 nucleotides line up with TRBD2. Germline values: CDR1 SGHVS, CDR2 FQNEAQ. V trimming: 5 bases; J trimming: 4 bases; junction bases outside the gene matches: 6. This CDR3 spans 14 amino acids. The CDR3 bases are TGTGCCAGCAGCGAACAGCGGGGGGCATACGAGCAGTACTTC. Amino acids: CASSEQRGAYEQYF.

This clone was seen a handful of times. The chain carries TRBV19 and TRBJ1-5, with D possibly TRBD1 on 5 matching bases. The V gene lost 5 bases and the J gene lost 2 bases, with 13 bases spanning the gap. The germline gives CDR1 LNHDA, CDR2 SQIVND (reference sequence). This CDR3 spans 15 amino acids. The DNA for the CDR3 is TGTGCCAGTAGTTTTTCCAGGGATGGCAATCAGCCCCAGCATTTT. Residues: CASSFSRDGNQPQHF.

The V and J genes are TRBV2 and TRBJ2-3, with D possibly TRBD2 on 5 matching bases. Germline assignment: CDR1 SNHLY and CDR2 FYNNEI. The CDR3 is 13 residues long. Trimming took off 6 bases at V and 4 bases at J, with 11 bases between the two ends. CDR3 loop: CASSGYSADTQYF. In DNA, the CDR3 is TGTGCCAGCAGCGGTTATAGCGCAGATACGCAGTATTTT.

This chain uses TRBV18 with TRBJ2-7, with D maybe TRBD2 (6 bases). V dropped 2 bases and J dropped 2 bases, with 13 bases sitting between them. In germline, CDR1 is KGHSH, CDR2 LQKENI. CDR3 length equals 15 residues. The CDR3 region is CASSPEAGRTYEQYF. The DNA of the CDR3 is TGTGCCAGCTCACCAGAGGCGGGACGTACCTACGAGCAGTACTTC.

The rearrangement uses TRBV11-2 and TRBJ1-1, with 7 bases matching TRBD1. Germline CDR1 SGHAT, CDR2 FQNNGV. J lost 3 bases, V lost 4 bases, and 2 bases had no gene match. The CDR3 consists of 13 residues. Here the CDR3 DNA reads TGTGCCAGCAGCTCAGACAGGGACACTGAAGCTTTCTTT. It yields the protein CASSSDRDTEAFF.

The chain has TRBV13 and TRBJ1-3, with TRBD1 identical over 7 bases. This CDR3 is 14 amino acids long. V shed 5 bases, J shed 4 bases, and the junction held 5 bases outside the gene matches. Germline CDR1 and CDR2: PRHDT and FYEKMQ (reference sequence). Here the CDR3 reads CASSTGVSGNTIYF. Here the CDR3 DNA reads TGTGCCAGCAGCACAGGGGTGTCAGGAAACACCATATATTTT.

The chain carries TRBV29-1 and TRBJ1-2; 7 positions agree with TRBD1. The CDR3 has 15 residues. Losses at the gene ends were 3 bases for V and 2 bases for J; bases not matched to a gene: 9. In germline, CDR1 is SQVTM, CDR2 ANQGSEA. CDR3 DNA: TGCAGCGTTGACCCGTCCGGGACAGCAAACTATGGCTACACCTTC. It translates to CSVDPSGTANYGYTF.

With respect to this clone: Other DNA sequences in the sample encode the same CDR3. This chain joins TRBV6-1 and TRBJ2-3; 8 bases agree with TRBD2. The CDR3 covers 15 residues. V gave up 3 bases and J gave up 4 bases; unmatched junction bases: 6. Germline CDR1 MNHNS, CDR2 SASEGT. The CDR3, as DNA: TGTGCCAGCAGTGAGTTGGCGGGAGGCCCAGATACGCAGTATTTT. This encodes CASSELAGGPDTQYF.

The chain carries TRBV7-9 and TRBJ2-7; D is undetermined. This CDR3 comprises 13 residues. Germline V gene lookup returns CDR1 SEHNR and CDR2 FQNEAQ (reference sequence). The V gene lost 3 bases and the J gene lost 0 bases, with 6 bases spanning the gap. The CDR3 sequence: CASSFPDSYEQYF. The CDR3 DNA reads TGTGCCAGCAGCTTCCCAGACTCCTACGAGCAGTACTTC.

The chain carries TRBV7-9 and TRBJ2-7; TRBD2 is a possible D gene (5 bases). In germline, CDR1 is SEHNR, CDR2 FQNEAQ (reference sequence). Trimming cost V 1 base and J 5 bases, with 15 bases left between them. The CDR3 is made up of 15 amino acids. The CDR3 spells CASSLVLRVIDEQYF. The CDR3, as DNA: TGTGCCAGCAGCTTAGTATTGAGGGTTATCGACGAGCAGTACTTC.

V and J are TRBV5-6 and TRBJ1-2; 7 nucleotides line up with TRBD1. Losses at the gene ends were 5 bases for V and 8 bases for J; bases not matched to a gene: 12. The germline gives CDR1 SGHDT, CDR2 YYEEEE. The CDR3 is made up of 14 amino acids. The CDR3 loop reads CASRETGEGGGYTF. DNA for the CDR3: TGTGCCAGCAGAGAAACAGGGGAAGGGGGCGGCTACACCTTC.

A few counts support this clone. The V call is TRBV5-6, the J call TRBJ2-7; D could derive from TRBD1 or TRBD2 (5 bases each). The length of the CDR3 is 16 residues. Trimming left V 4 bases short and J 2 bases short, with 19 bases between. CDR1 is SGHDT, CDR2 YYEEEE, per germline. This CDR3 is CASSLGLAGGTYEQYF. CDR3 coding DNA: TGTGCCAGCAGCCTGGGGCTTGCGGGTGGCACCTACGAGCAGTACTTC.

This chain connects TRBV28 to TRBJ1-5; D may be TRBD1 (6 bases). Looked up from germline, CDR1 is MDHEN and CDR2 is SYDVKM. The CDR3 is 13 amino acids. Trimming removed 7 bases from V and 3 bases from J, with 10 bases in between. CDR3 loop: CASTGQFNQPQHF. CDR3 sequence (DNA): TGTGCCAGCACAGGACAGTTCAATCAGCCCCAGCATTTT.

The rearrangement uses TRBV5-6 and TRBJ2-1; 8 nucleotides line up with TRBD2. CDR1 and CDR2 from the germline V gene are SGHDT and YYEEEE. V dropped 4 bases and J dropped 1; count of bases not matched to a gene: 4. This CDR3 is 15 amino acids long. The DNA of the CDR3 is TGTGCCAGCAGCAACGGGGGGGGGTCCTACAATGAGCAGTTCTTC. Residues: CASSNGGGSYNEQFF.

The chain recombines TRBV6-5 with TRBJ2-1, with D possibly matching TRBD2 (5 bases). Germline assignment: CDR1 MNHEY and CDR2 SVGAGI. This CDR3 spans 13 amino acids. V lost 7 bases and J lost 10, with 17 bases in between. The CDR3 is CASNGADLAEQFF. The CDR3 DNA sequence: TGTGCCAGCAATGGAGCGGATTTGGCAGAGCAGTTCTTC.

This clone was detected only a few times. Other DNA sequences in this specimen translate into the identical CDR3. Here the CDR3 DNA reads TGCGCCAGCAGCTTGGCGAGGTCCTACGAGCAGTACTTC. Its translation is CASSLARSYEQYF. J is TRBJ2-7 and V is TRBV5-1; no firm D call. Trimming shortened V by 0 bases and J by 1 base, and 5 bases separated the two germline ends. CDR1 is SGHRS and CDR2 is YFSETQ in the germline V gene. This CDR3 is 13 amino acids long.

This chain connects TRBV7-8 to TRBJ2-7; 10 positions agree with TRBD2. V lost 4 bases and J lost 1; bases outside the gene matches: 13. CDR1 is SGHVS, CDR2 FQNEAQ, per germline. CDR3 length: 18 residues. Here the CDR3 DNA reads TGTGCCAGCAGCTCGAGAGCGGTAGCGGGGGGAATATCCTACGAGCAGTACTTC. Translation: CASSSRAVAGGISYEQYF.

This chain links TRBV7-2 with TRBJ2-6; no clear D. The V and J ends lost 2 bases and 2 bases respectively, with 13 bases between them. The germline V gene has CDR1 SGHTA and CDR2 FQGNSA. The CDR3 loop spans 17 amino acids. CDR3 residues: CASSLQVVHPGANVLTF. Written as DNA, the CDR3 is TGTGCCAGCAGCTTACAGGTAGTGCATCCTGGGGCCAACGTCCTGACTTTC. Using reference TRBV7-2 and TRBJ2-6 for the parts outside the CDR3, the full variable domain is GAGVSQSPSNKVTEKGKDVELRCDPISGHTALYWYRQSLGQGLEFLIYFQGNSAPDKSGLPSDRFSAERTGGSVSTLTIQRTQQEDSAVYLCASSLQVVHPGANVLTFGAGSRLTVL.